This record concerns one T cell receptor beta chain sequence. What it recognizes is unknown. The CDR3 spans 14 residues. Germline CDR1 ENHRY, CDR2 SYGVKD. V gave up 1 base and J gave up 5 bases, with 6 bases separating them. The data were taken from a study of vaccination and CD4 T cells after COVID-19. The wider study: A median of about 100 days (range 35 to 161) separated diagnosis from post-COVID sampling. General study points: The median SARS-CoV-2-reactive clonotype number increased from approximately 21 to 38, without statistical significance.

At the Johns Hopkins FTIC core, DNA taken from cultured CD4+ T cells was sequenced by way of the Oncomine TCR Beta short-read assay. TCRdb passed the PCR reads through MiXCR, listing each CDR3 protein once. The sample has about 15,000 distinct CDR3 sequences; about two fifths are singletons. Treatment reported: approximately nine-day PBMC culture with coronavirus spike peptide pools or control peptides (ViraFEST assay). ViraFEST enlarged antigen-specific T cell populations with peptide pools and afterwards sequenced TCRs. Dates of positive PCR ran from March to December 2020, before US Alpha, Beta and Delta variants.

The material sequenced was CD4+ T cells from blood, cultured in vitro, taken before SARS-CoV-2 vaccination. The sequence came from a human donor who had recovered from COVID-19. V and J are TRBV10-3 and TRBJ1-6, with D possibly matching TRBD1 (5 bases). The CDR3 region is CAISEWGDNSPLHF. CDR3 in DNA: TGTGCCATCAGTGAGTGGGGGGATAATTCACCCCTCCACTTT.